The 5 T cell receptor beta chains in this list originate from one sample, sequenced in a study of regulatory T cells in long-lasting Graves disease (dated by TCRdb to the early 2020s). The library was made by multiplex PCR. The instrument was an Illumina HiSeq 4000. TCR beta libraries were built with iRepertoire HTBI primers and Arm-PCR amplification of CDR3 regions. TCRdb itself trimmed the public reads at Q25 with fastp, ran MiXCR and retained productive beta chains. Each entry is one CDR3 protein sequence, shown with its most common DNA and genes. A total of a few hundred thousand distinct CDR3 sequences appear in this sample, roughly 20% of them only once. In total, the top ten clones hold about an eighth of the sample. According to the study, the label for this sample's time point signals: newly diagnosed GD, antithyroid drugs for less than 3 months. RNA was extracted from PBMCs in TRIzol for both TCR sequencing and RNA sequencing.

These data are also associated with another study on T cells in Graves' hyperthyroidism and ophthalmopathy.

Sequencing used peripheral blood mononuclear cells (PBMCs), obtained at new diagnosis, from a patient treated with antithyroid drugs. The origin of the receptors is a woman between 25 and 40 years old with Graves disease. Donor details come from another sample of the same person, matched by shared clones.

This clonotype was recorded many times. This chain joins TRBV5-1 and TRBJ2-2; TRBD2 matches at 7 bases. This CDR3 contains 16 residues. In germline, CDR1 is SGHRS, CDR2 YFSETQ. J was trimmed by 1 base and V by 2 bases; bases with no gene match: 5. The CDR3 region is CASSFSGGRNTGELFF. CDR3 DNA: TGCGCCAGCAGCTTTTCCGGCGGGAGGAACACCGGGGAGCTGTTTTTT.

This clonotype was detected many times. This sequence joins TRBV2 and TRBJ2-5, with 9 bases that match TRBD1. Unmatched junction bases numbered 12, after V lost 6 bases and J lost 1 base. Germline CDR1 reads SNHLY; CDR2 reads FYNNEI. The CDR3 is 17 amino acids. CDR3 nucleotides: TGTGCCAGCAGCTCGATTGGGACAGGGATGATCCAAGAGACCCAGTACTTC. Residues: CASSSIGTGMIQETQYF.

This clonotype has more than one count but fewer than ten. The chain has TRBV20-1 and TRBJ2-7, with 8 bases identical to TRBD1. V dropped 6 bases and J dropped 0; count of bases not matched to a gene: 7. Germline V gene lookup returns CDR1 DFQATT and CDR2 SNEGSKA (reference sequence). This CDR3 is built from 14 residues. The CDR3 bases are TGCAGTGCCTATGGACAGGGAAACTCCTACGAGCAGTACTTC. Its translation is CSAYGQGNSYEQYF.

This clonotype was detected ten times or more. The chain joins TRBV2 to TRBJ2-7; 8 nucleotides align to TRBD2. Germline lookup yields CDR1 SNHLY and CDR2 FYNNEI. Germline trimming cut 8 bases from V and 6 bases from J; bases unmatched to any gene: 9. The CDR3 has 13 amino acids. CDR3 sequence reads: CASALGLAGEQYF. CDR3 DNA sequence: TGTGCCAGCGCCCTCGGACTAGCAGGCGAGCAGTACTTC.

The V and J genes are TRBV24-1 and TRBJ2-7; D ambiguous. V shed 4 bases and J shed 3 bases, with 9 bases lying between them. Per the germline V gene, CDR1 is KGHDR and CDR2 is SFDVKD. CDR3 length: 13 residues. DNA for the CDR3: TGTGCCACCAGTGAGGGTCGTGGCTACGAGCAGTACTTC. Residues: CATSEGRGYEQYF.